This entry lists 21 T cell receptor beta chains sequenced from one sample in a study of cytomegalovirus exposure and HLA in healthy donors. PCR used 60 Vbeta primers and 13 Jbeta primers. The protocol was immunoSEQ multiplex PCR, while the TCRdb copy is restricted to in-frame clones and leaves out a portion. The sample lists around 160,000 clones, roughly 80% occurring once. The sample taken for sequencing was PBMCs. Receptors were obtained from a woman aged 40 to 49 in good health and CMV-seropositive.

This clone was detected only a few times. The V and J genes are TRBV6-1 and TRBJ2-1; 14 nucleotides agree with TRBD2. V was clipped by 0 bases and J by 7 bases; unmatched bases: 11. The CDR3 contains 19 residues. The germline gives CDR1 MNHNS, CDR2 SASEGT. DNA for the CDR3: TGTGCCAGCAGTGAAGCCGGGACTAGCGGGGGACTCTTACCGAATGAGCAGTTCTTC. Translating gives CASSEAGTSGGLLPNEQFF.

The J gene is TRBJ1-4, the V gene TRBV4-2; possibly TRBD1 for D (6 bases). V gave up 5 bases and J gave up 6 bases, with 10 bases separating them. This CDR3 spans 13 amino acids. Looked up from germline, CDR1 is LGHNA and CDR2 is YNFKEQ. The CDR3 nucleotides are TGTGCCAGCAGCGGGGGGGGCCATGAAAAACTGTTTTTT. Its protein product is CASSGGGHEKLFF.

This rearrangement joins TRBV28 to TRBJ2-5; 8 nucleotides align to TRBD2. The J call is doubtful: the DNA matches TRBJ2-7 better. This CDR3 is built from 16 residues. The germline V gene encodes CDR1 MDHEN and CDR2 SYDVKM. In nucleotides, the CDR3 is TGTGCCAGCAGTTTATTCCTTTCGGGAGGGCCAAACGAGCAGTACTTC. It translates to CASSLFLSGGPNEQYF.

This clone was detected only once. Other DNA sequences in the same sample also yield this CDR3. CDR3 DNA: TGTGCCAGCAGCTTAGTACAGGGCACCGGGGAGCTGTTTTTT. Its protein is CASSLVQGTGELFF. This chain connects TRBV7-2 to TRBJ2-2; TRBD1 is a possible D gene (6 bases). Trimming took off 1 base at V and 4 bases at J, with 7 bases between the two ends. The germline V gene encodes CDR1 SGHTA and CDR2 FQGNSA. The CDR3 loop spans 14 amino acids.

J is TRBJ2-7 and V is TRBV7-6; TRBD2 matches at 10 bases. In germline, CDR1 is SGHVS, CDR2 FNYEAQ. The CDR3 totals 15 residues. V shed 5 bases, J shed 1 base, and the junction held 5 bases outside the gene matches. For the CDR3, the DNA is TGTGCCAGCAGCGCCAGGACTAGCGGATCCTACGAGCAGTACTTC. Translated: CASSARTSGSYEQYF.

The V and J genes are TRBV6-5 and TRBJ1-2; maybe TRBD1 (5 bases). This CDR3 is 15 amino acids long. Germline V lookup: CDR1 MNHEY, CDR2 SVGAGI. Trimming stripped 5 bases from V and 1 base from J, with 14 bases between. The CDR3 coding sequence is TGTGCCAGCAGTGCTCGACGGGGGATTAACTATGGCTACACCTTC. Its translation is CASSARRGINYGYTF.

This chain links TRBV28 with TRBJ2-5; 8 nucleotides align to TRBD2. The DNA end lines up better with TRBJ2-7; the J call may be wrong. Germline assignment: CDR1 MDHEN and CDR2 SYDVKM. CDR3 length: 14 amino acids. The CDR3 reads CASQYTSGSYEQYF. CDR3 DNA sequence: TGTGCCAGCCAGTACACCAGCGGGAGTTACGAGCAGTACTTC.

This chain links TRBV7-8 with TRBJ2-1; 7 positions match TRBD2. The CDR3 length is 15 residues. The V segment lost 3 bases and the J segment 0 bases; nucleotides outside the gene matches: 2. Germline CDR1 and CDR2: SGHVS and FQNEAQ. The CDR3 nucleotides read TGTGCCAGCAGCTTGACTAGCAGCTCCTACAATGAGCAGTTCTTC. This gives the protein CASSLTSSSYNEQFF.

The chain combines TRBV27 with TRBJ2-7; tentatively, D is TRBD1 (6 bases). This CDR3 has 14 residues. Per the germline V gene, CDR1 is MNHEY and CDR2 is SMNVEV (reference sequence). Trimming pared 4 bases from V and 4 bases from J, leaving 14 bases between. CDR3 residues: CASSSAGTYYEQYF. CDR3 bases: TGTGCCAGCAGTTCAGCCGGGACATATTACGAGCAGTACTTC.

The chain is built from TRBV5-1 and TRBJ2-5; 7 bases match TRBD1. CDR3 length: 15 residues. V lost 5 bases, J lost 4 bases, and 11 bases stayed unmatched. The germline V gene has CDR1 SGHRS and CDR2 YFSETQ. This chain's CDR3 is CASSWDKGAGETQYF. The DNA of the CDR3 is TGCGCCAGCAGTTGGGATAAGGGGGCGGGAGAGACCCAGTACTTC.

The chain joins TRBV29-1 to TRBJ2-1; 13 bases fit TRBD2. The CDR3 runs 15 residues. Germline V gene lookup returns CDR1 SQVTM and CDR2 ANQGSEA. CDR3 residues: CSQTGTSGTYNEQFF. The CDR3 bases are TGCAGTCAGACCGGGACTAGCGGGACCTACAATGAGCAGTTCTTC.

This chain uses TRBV28 with TRBJ2-5; perhaps TRBD1 as D (6 bases). This CDR3 contains 14 residues. Germline V gene sequence: CDR1 MDHEN, CDR2 SYDVKM. Trimming removed 5 bases at V and 6 bases at J, with 16 bases between. The CDR3, as DNA: TGTGCCAGCAGTGGAGACAGGCCCGAGAAGACCCAGTACTTC. It is translated as CASSGDRPEKTQYF.

CDR3 nucleotides: TGTGCCAGCAGCACTGCCCCCGGGGAGACCCAGTACTTC. Translating it yields CASSTAPGETQYF. The chain links TRBV7-3 to TRBJ2-5; D remains ambiguous. V lost 5 bases and J 5 bases, leaving 12 bases between the germline ends. CDR3 length equals 13 residues. Germline V gene sequence: CDR1 SGHTA, CDR2 FQGTGA. Complete variable domain (other parts from reference TRBV7-3 and TRBJ2-5): GAGVSQTPSNKVTEKGKYVELRCDPISGHTALYWYRQSLGQGPEFLIYFQGTGAADDSGLPNDRFFAVRPEGSVSTLKIQRTERGDSAVYLCASSTAPGETQYFGPGTRLLVL.

This clone was seen a single time. The chain employs TRBV19 and TRBJ2-1, with a weak D call TRBD1 (7 bases). CDR1 and CDR2 (germline): LNHDA, SQIVND (reference sequence). The CDR3 has 14 amino acids. V was shortened by 5 bases and J by 9 bases, with 17 bases between the two germline ends. The CDR3 loop is CASSALGTAGEQFF. The CDR3 DNA reads as TGTGCCAGTAGTGCCTTGGGGACAGCGGGTGAGCAGTTCTTC.

This clone was recorded once. V usage is TRBV5-1 and J usage is TRBJ2-3, with a weak D call TRBD1 (5 bases). In germline, CDR1 is SGHRS, CDR2 YFSETQ. The V end was cut by 0 bases, the J end by 1 base, with 9 bases between. The CDR3 has 15 residues. The CDR3 coding sequence is TGCGCCAGCAGCTTGGAAGCCAGGGGCACAGATACGCAGTATTTT. This codes for CASSLEARGTDTQYF.

The chain recombines TRBV6-5 with TRBJ1-2; TRBD1 matches 8 bases. J lost 8 bases, V lost 6 bases, and 8 bases had no gene match. Per germline, CDR1 MNHEY and CDR2 SVGAGI. The CDR3 length is 13 residues. CDR3 amino acids: CASRVQGAGGYTF. CDR3 bases: TGTGCCAGCAGAGTCCAGGGGGCGGGGGGCTACACCTTC.

V and J are TRBV27 and TRBJ2-1, with 12 bases identical to TRBD2. The germline V gene encodes CDR1 MNHEY and CDR2 SMNVEV (reference sequence). V gave up 3 bases and J gave up 2 bases; unmatched junction bases: 17. CDR3 length: 21 residues. This CDR3 is CASSLVSLGLAGKRPYNEQFF. DNA for the CDR3: TGTGCCAGCAGTTTGGTATCCCTGGGACTAGCGGGTAAGAGGCCCTACAATGAGCAGTTCTTC.

This clone was recorded a few times. The V and J genes are TRBV2 and TRBJ2-6; maybe TRBD1 (6 bases). V was cut by 8 bases and J by 0 bases, with 11 bases left in between. CDR3 length: 15 amino acids. Germline loops: CDR1 SNHLY, CDR2 FYNNEI. The CDR3 loop is CASEQGFSGANVLTF. CDR3 DNA sequence: TGTGCCAGCGAACAGGGATTCTCTGGGGCCAACGTCCTGACTTTC.

The chain joins TRBV25-1 to TRBJ1-2, with D tentatively TRBD1 (5 bases). Germline lookup yields CDR1 MGHDK and CDR2 SYGVNS. V was pared by 4 bases and J by 0 bases, with 9 bases between. This CDR3 region has 14 residues. CDR3 protein: CASSVKTANYGYTF. The CDR3 region has the DNA TGTGCCAGCAGTGTAAAGACAGCTAACTATGGCTACACCTTC.

Details on this clone: At one end the junction does not follow the germline gene, possibly because of a read error. V and J are TRBV7-2 and TRBJ2-2; 11 bases map to TRBD1. The CDR3 has 16 amino acids. Looked up from germline, CDR1 is SGHTA and CDR2 is FQGNSA. In DNA, the CDR3 is TGTGCCAGCAGCTTGGGGACAGGGGGGAACGCCGGGGAGCTGTTTTTT. Encoded protein: CASSLGTGGNAGELFF.

This clone has a handful of counts. This rearrangement joins TRBV28 to TRBJ2-7, with 10 nucleotides matching TRBD1. The germline V gene has CDR1 MDHEN and CDR2 SYDVKM. The CDR3 length is 19 residues. V lost 2 bases, J lost 3 bases, and 16 bases stayed unmatched. The CDR3 is CASSLRRQGAHVTLYEQYF. CDR3 bases: TGTGCCAGCAGTTTAAGGAGACAGGGGGCCCACGTAACTCTCTACGAGCAGTACTTC.